The 17 T cell receptor beta chains below come from one sample, sequenced in a study of T cell responses to AZD1222 COVID-19 vaccine. TCRdb keeps only in-frame clones here, not all; method: immunoSEQ multiplex PCR. The data hold more than 95,000 clones, with about 90% observed a single time. The sequences come from peripheral blood, collected on day 0 of AZD1222 vaccination. Receptors originate from an adult in good health.

The V gene is TRBV20-1, the J gene TRBJ2-3; the D is unclear. Looked up from germline, CDR1 is DFQATT and CDR2 is SNEGSKA (reference sequence). Trimming removed 3 bases at V and 2 bases at J, with 9 bases between. The CDR3 runs 13 residues. The CDR3 protein is CSASPAATDTQYF. The CDR3 DNA reads as TGCAGTGCTAGTCCTGCTGCCACAGATACGCAGTATTTT.

The CDR3 nucleotides read TGTGCCAGCAGCCGGGACAGGGGGTTGGGCTATGGCTACACCTTC. It is translated as CASSRDRGLGYGYTF. The chain uses TRBV27 and TRBJ1-2; 11 positions agree with TRBD1. The CDR3 spans 15 residues. V dropped 6 bases and J dropped 4; count of bases not matched to a gene: 7. The germline V gene has CDR1 MNHEY and CDR2 SMNVEV (reference sequence).

This sequence joins TRBV10-3 and TRBJ2-3; possible D gene TRBD2, 5 bases. V was shortened by 2 bases and J by 6 bases, with 12 bases between the two germline ends. The CDR3 length is 14 residues. Germline assignment: CDR1 ENHRY and CDR2 SYGVKD. CDR3 sequence reads: CAISEMASQDTQYF. CDR3 sequence (DNA): TGTGCCATCAGTGAGATGGCTAGCCAGGATACGCAGTATTTT.

This rearrangement joins TRBV11-2 to TRBJ1-5; D gene unclear. The CDR3 consists of 14 residues. Trimming left V 1 base short and J 9 bases short, with 13 bases between. From germline, CDR1 is SGHAT and CDR2 FQNNGV. Written as DNA, the CDR3 is TGTGCCAGCAGCTTAGGCCAGTATACGGGGCCCCAGCATTTT. It specifies CASSLGQYTGPQHF.

This rearrangement joins TRBV13 to TRBJ2-3; TRBD2 matches at 8 bases. This CDR3 is built from 14 residues. V lost 10 bases to trimming and J lost 0 bases; unmatched junction nucleotides: 6. CDR1 PRHDT and CDR2 FYEKMQ come from the germline V gene (reference sequence). CDR3 residues: CAIRASGSTDTQYF. As DNA, the CDR3 is TGTGCCATCCGGGCTAGCGGGAGCACAGATACGCAGTATTTT.

This chain uses TRBV7-9 with TRBJ2-7; 11 bases are shared with TRBD2. Germline CDR1 SEHNR, CDR2 FQNEAQ (reference sequence). V was clipped by 6 bases and J by 2 bases; unmatched bases: 6. The length of the CDR3 is 15 residues. This CDR3 is CASSSGLAAAYEQYF. CDR3 nucleotides: TGTGCCAGCAGTTCGGGACTAGCGGCGGCCTACGAGCAGTACTTC.

V gene TRBV29-1 combines with J gene TRBJ2-1; 9 nucleotides agree with TRBD2. Germline V gene data show CDR1 as SQVTM and CDR2 as ANQGSEA. The CDR3 length is 15 residues. V shed 0 bases and J 8 bases; nucleotides not matched to a gene: 8. CDR3 in DNA: TGCAGCGTTGAAGATGACGCGGGACTAGCATATGAGCAGTTCTTC. Its translation is CSVEDDAGLAYEQFF.

The chain joins TRBV11-2 to TRBJ1-2, with D perhaps matching TRBD1 (5 bases). Germline assignment: CDR1 SGHAT and CDR2 FQNNGV. V lost 6 bases and J 0 bases, leaving 11 bases between the germline ends. The CDR3 length is 14 residues. CDR3 sequence (DNA): TGTGCCAGCAGTATTCCGACAGCTAACTATGGCTACACCTTC. Residues: CASSIPTANYGYTF. Filled out from reference TRBV11-2 and TRBJ1-2, the complete variable domain reads EAGVAQSPRYKIIEKRQSVAFWCNPISGHATLYWYQQILGQGPKLLIQFQNNGVVDDSQLPKDRFSAERLKGVDSTLKIQPAKLEDSAVYLCASSIPTANYGYTFGSGTRLTVV.

The chain has TRBV24-1 and TRBJ2-1, with 8 nucleotides matching TRBD2. Germline assignment: CDR1 KGHDR and CDR2 SFDVKD. The J segment lost 7 bases and the V segment lost 0 bases, leaving 10 bases of the junction unmatched. The CDR3 spans 17 residues. CDR3 sequence: CATSDLQMGTSLNEQFF. CDR3 bases: TGTGCCACCAGTGATTTGCAGATGGGGACTAGTCTAAATGAGCAGTTCTTC.

CDR3: CASSQGIGDYEQYF. The CDR3 DNA reads TGCGCCAGCAGCCAAGGAATAGGGGACTACGAGCAGTACTTC. The V gene is TRBV4-3, the J gene TRBJ2-7, with D possibly TRBD1 on 5 matching bases. The V gene lost 1 base and the J gene lost 3 bases, with 10 bases spanning the gap. Germline CDR1 is LGHNA and CDR2 is YSLEER. The CDR3 runs 14 residues.

The genes are TRBV10-1 and TRBJ2-5; 8 bases match TRBD2. The V gene end was trimmed by 6 bases and the J gene end by 1 base; junction bases not matched to a gene: 4. Looked up from germline, CDR1 is WNHNN and CDR2 is SYGVQD (reference sequence). There are 14 residues in the CDR3. DNA for the CDR3: TGCGCCAGCAGCCCCGGGACTAGCCAAGAGACCCAGTACTTC. Protein product: CASSPGTSQETQYF.

This chain links TRBV14 with TRBJ2-3; maybe TRBD2 (6 bases). This CDR3 comprises 15 residues. Deletions cut 4 bases from V and 4 bases from J, with 15 bases between. CDR1 SGHDN and CDR2 FVKESK come from the germline V gene. The CDR3 spells CASSLGGGNSDTQYF. As DNA, the CDR3 is TGTGCCAGCAGCCTGGGTGGCGGGAATTCAGATACGCAGTATTTT.

This chain's CDR3 is CAWSTGGNEQYF. Here the CDR3 DNA reads TGTGCCTGGAGCACAGGGGGAAATGAGCAGTACTTC. This sequence joins TRBV30 and TRBJ2-7, with TRBD1 identical over 8 bases. CDR1 is GTSNPN, CDR2 SVGIG, per germline (reference sequence). Trimming removed 3 bases from V and 7 bases from J; junction bases left unmatched: 5. The CDR3 consists of 12 residues.

The chain carries TRBV5-1 and TRBJ2-7, with D unresolved. V lost 2 bases and J lost 7, with 7 bases in between. CDR1 and CDR2 (germline): SGHRS, YFSETQ. CDR3 length: 11 residues. CDR3 nucleotide sequence: TGCGCCAGCAGCTTTGCAACAGAGCAGTACTTC. This encodes CASSFATEQYF.

The chain recombines TRBV6-4 with TRBJ2-1, with 8 bases fitting TRBD2. This CDR3 has 15 residues. With 3 bases clipped from V and 6 bases from J, the junction kept 7 bases outside the gene matches. Germline V CDR1 and CDR2: MRHNA, SNTAGT. CDR3 in amino acids: CASSELSGSPNEQFF. DNA for the CDR3: TGTGCCAGCAGTGAACTGAGCGGGAGCCCCAATGAGCAGTTCTTC.

This chain links TRBV5-1 with TRBJ1-4, with D perhaps matching TRBD1 (5 bases). Deletions cut 0 bases from V and 2 bases from J, with 14 bases between. CDR3 length: 17 amino acids. The V gene's germline CDR1 is SGHRS and CDR2 YFSETQ. CDR3 nucleotides: TGCGCCAGCAGCTTGGGACGGGGACCTGGGACTAATGAAAAACTGTTTTTT. This encodes CASSLGRGPGTNEKLFF.

Written as DNA, the CDR3 is TGTGCCAGCAGCTCCGTCAAAACCGCCTACGAGCAGTACTTC. This gives the protein CASSSVKTAYEQYF. The V and J genes are TRBV7-9 and TRBJ2-7; no clear D. CDR1 is SEHNR and CDR2 is FQNEAQ in the germline V gene (reference sequence). Trimming removed 4 bases from V and 2 bases from J, with 12 bases in between. CDR3 length: 14 residues.